This entry lists 9 T cell receptor beta chains sequenced from one sample in a study of spatial heterogeneity in lung cancer (dated by TCRdb to about 2019). The time point label for this specimen denotes: blood at routine non-recurrence follow-up after resection. The protocol used for the library was 5' RACE. This sample was sequenced with a NextSeq 500. The public reads were run again by TCRdb, first through fastp at Q25 and then through MiXCR, and only productive beta chains were kept. All rows with the same CDR3 protein become a single entry with the most common DNA and genes. In this sample the table shows approximately 110,000 distinct CDR3 sequences, 10% to 14% of which occur a single time. Of the sample, roughly a quarter falls within the top ten clones. The material sequenced was PBMCs, taken at follow-up. The origin of the receptors is a female donor with early-stage non-small cell lung cancer.

This rearrangement joins TRBV20-1 to TRBJ2-3, with 15 bases lining up with TRBD2. Losses at the gene ends were 6 bases for V and 6 bases for J; bases not matched to a gene: 4. This CDR3 contains 14 residues. From germline, CDR1 is DFQATT and CDR2 SNEGSKA (reference sequence). CDR3 coding DNA: TGCAGTGCCGGGACTAGCGGGAGGAGGGATACGCAGTATTTT. This gives the protein CSAGTSGRRDTQYF.

This chain joins TRBV19 and TRBJ2-3; TRBD1 might be the D (6 bases). The V gene's germline CDR1 is LNHDA and CDR2 SQIVND (reference sequence). V was pared by 11 bases and J by 4 bases, with 25 bases between. This CDR3 has 16 amino acids. CDR3 bases: TGTGCCGCAGGGGCTCGGGGTTTGGTTGAAGCAGATACGCAGTATTTT. Translating it yields CAAGARGLVEADTQYF.

This clonotype was observed a handful of times. The V and J genes are TRBV9 and TRBJ2-1, with D perhaps matching TRBD1 (7 bases). This CDR3 has 16 residues. V lost 6 bases to trimming and J lost 6 bases, with 22 bases between them. From germline, CDR1 is SGDLS and CDR2 YYNGEE. For the CDR3, the DNA is TGTGCCAGCACCCGAACAGTCCAGGGGGGTGGCAATGAGCAGTTCTTC. It yields the protein CASTRTVQGGGNEQFF.

This clonotype was seen ten or more times. The chain combines TRBV5-1 with TRBJ2-1, with 10 positions matching TRBD2. In germline, CDR1 is SGHRS, CDR2 YFSETQ. V was pared by 0 bases and J by 9 bases, with 0 bases of the junction left unmatched. The CDR3 runs to 13 residues. The DNA for the CDR3 is TGCGCCAGCAGCTTGGAGCGGGAGGGTGAGCAGTTCTTC. It translates to CASSLEREGEQFF.

This clonotype was observed a handful of times. The chain couples TRBV6-4 to TRBJ2-1, with 8 nucleotides matching TRBD2. In germline, CDR1 is MRHNA, CDR2 SNTAGT. The ends lost 0 bases at V and 4 bases at J; junction bases unmatched: 5. The CDR3 is 16 amino acids. The CDR3 sequence is CASSDSRTSLYNEQFF. CDR3 coding DNA: TGTGCCAGCAGTGACTCGAGGACTAGCCTATACAATGAGCAGTTCTTC.

The chain recombines TRBV6-2 or TRBV6-3 with TRBJ2-7; perhaps TRBD2 as D (5 bases). Deletions cut 5 bases from V and 8 bases from J, with 28 bases between. Germline V gene data show CDR1 as MNHEY and CDR2 as SVGEGT. The CDR3 runs to 17 residues. CDR3 in amino acids: CASSLSNLIGGLFKQYV. As DNA, the CDR3 is TGTGCCAGCAGTCTATCGAACCTCATAGGCGGGCTTTTTAAGCAGTACGTC.

The chain couples TRBV19 to TRBJ2-4, with D possibly TRBD2 on 5 matching bases. The CDR3 has 16 residues. V dropped 1 base and J dropped 0 bases, with 10 bases sitting between them. Germline lookup yields CDR1 LNHDA and CDR2 SQIVND (reference sequence). CDR3 in amino acids: CASSIGAGLAKNIQYF. CDR3 sequence (DNA): TGTGCCAGTAGTATAGGGGCAGGACTAGCCAAAAACATTCAGTACTTC.

This clonotype was seen ten or more times. The chain has TRBV5-1 and TRBJ2-5; D remains ambiguous. The V and J ends lost 0 bases and 4 bases respectively, with 7 bases between them. Germline lookup yields CDR1 SGHRS and CDR2 YFSETQ. The CDR3 covers 13 residues. DNA for the CDR3: TGCGCCAGCAGCTTGGGAGGTGGAGAGACCCAGTACTTC. This translates into CASSLGGGETQYF.

This chain joins TRBV5-1 and TRBJ1-5; 8 bases are shared with TRBD1. The CDR3 runs to 14 residues. The germline CDR1 and CDR2 sequences are SGHRS and YFSETQ. V lost 4 bases to trimming and J lost 2 bases; unmatched junction nucleotides: 2. CDR3 amino acids: CASSPTGGNQPQHF. CDR3 DNA: TGCGCCAGCAGCCCGACAGGGGGCAATCAGCCCCAGCATTTT.